This T cell receptor beta chain emerged from a study of spatial heterogeneity in lung cancer. Background on the study: Raw reads contained each unique TCR and UMI combination more than ten times on average. Study observations and caveats: One measure, the expanded intratumoral alpha and beta TCR count, tracked tumor mutation counts.

Time point reported: sample taken at primary tumor resection. The CDR3 contains 13 residues. Trimming left V 3 bases short and J 2 bases short, with 8 bases between. The V gene's germline CDR1 is SGHRS and CDR2 YFSETQ. One entry per CDR3 protein, called by TCRdb with MiXCR from the 5' RACE reads. The sample lists about 13,000 distinct CDR3 sequences; about 5.6% were seen once. At least ten counts were recorded for this clonotype. Its specificity is unknown. The rearrangement uses TRBV5-1 and TRBJ1-1; D is possibly TRBD1 (5 bases). This specimen was lung tumor tissue, taken at surgery. The receptor was isolated from a female donor with early-stage non-small cell lung cancer. The CDR3 DNA sequence: TGCGCCAGCAGCTATAGGGGAAACACTGAAGCTTTCTTT. It yields the protein CASSYRGNTEAFF.